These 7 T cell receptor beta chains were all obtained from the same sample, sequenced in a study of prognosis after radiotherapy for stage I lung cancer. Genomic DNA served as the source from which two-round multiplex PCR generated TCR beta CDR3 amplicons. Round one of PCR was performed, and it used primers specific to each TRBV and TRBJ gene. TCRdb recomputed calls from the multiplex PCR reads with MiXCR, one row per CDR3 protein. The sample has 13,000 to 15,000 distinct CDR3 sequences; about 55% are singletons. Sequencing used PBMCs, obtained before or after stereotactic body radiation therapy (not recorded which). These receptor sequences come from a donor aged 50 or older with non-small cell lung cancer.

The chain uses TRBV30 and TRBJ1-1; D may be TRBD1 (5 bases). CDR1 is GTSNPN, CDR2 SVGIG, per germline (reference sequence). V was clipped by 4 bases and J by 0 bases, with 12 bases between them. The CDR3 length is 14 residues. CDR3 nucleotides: TGTGCCTGGACCAACAGGTACATGAACACTGAAGCTTTCTTT. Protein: CAWTNRYMNTEAFF.

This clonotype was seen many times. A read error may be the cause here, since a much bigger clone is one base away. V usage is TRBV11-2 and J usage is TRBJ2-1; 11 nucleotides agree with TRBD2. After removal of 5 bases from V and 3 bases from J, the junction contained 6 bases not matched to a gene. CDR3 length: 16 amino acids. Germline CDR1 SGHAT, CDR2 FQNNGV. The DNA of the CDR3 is TGTGCCAGCAGCACCCGACTAGCGGGATACTACAATGAGCAGTTCTTC. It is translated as CASSTRLAGYYNEQFF.

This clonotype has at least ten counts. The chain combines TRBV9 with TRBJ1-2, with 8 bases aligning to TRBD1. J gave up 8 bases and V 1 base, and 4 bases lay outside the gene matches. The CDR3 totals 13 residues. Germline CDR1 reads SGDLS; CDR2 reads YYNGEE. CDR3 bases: TGTGCCAGCAGCGTAACTACAGGGGGAGGCTACACCTTC. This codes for CASSVTTGGGYTF.

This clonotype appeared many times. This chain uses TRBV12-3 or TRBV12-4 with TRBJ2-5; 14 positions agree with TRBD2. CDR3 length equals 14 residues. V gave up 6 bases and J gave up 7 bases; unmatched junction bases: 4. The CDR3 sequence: CASSLGLAGGTQYF. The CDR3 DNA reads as TGTGCCAGCAGCCTAGGACTAGCGGGAGGGACCCAGTACTTC.

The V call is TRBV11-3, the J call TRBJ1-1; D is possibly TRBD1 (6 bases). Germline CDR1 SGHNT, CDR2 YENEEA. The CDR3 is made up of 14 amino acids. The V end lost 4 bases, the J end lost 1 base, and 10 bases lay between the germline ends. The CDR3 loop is CASSSGTPNTEAFF. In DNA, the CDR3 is TGTGCCAGCAGCTCCGGGACACCGAACACTGAAGCTTTCTTT.

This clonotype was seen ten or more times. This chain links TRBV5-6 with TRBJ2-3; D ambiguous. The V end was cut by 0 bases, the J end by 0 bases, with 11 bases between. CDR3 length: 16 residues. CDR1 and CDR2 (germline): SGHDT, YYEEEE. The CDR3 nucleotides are TGTGCCAGCAGCTTGGTTGGGGAAACTAGCACAGATACGCAGTATTTT. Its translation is CASSLVGETSTDTQYF.

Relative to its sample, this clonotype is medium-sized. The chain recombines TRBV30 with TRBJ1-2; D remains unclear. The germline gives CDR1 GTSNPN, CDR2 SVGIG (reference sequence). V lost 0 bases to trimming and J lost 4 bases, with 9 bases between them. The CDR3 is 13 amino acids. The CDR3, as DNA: TGTGCCTGGAGTGTACAGTCGACCTATGGCTACACCTTC. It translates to CAWSVQSTYGYTF.